This TCR beta chain was recorded in a study of T-cell memory formation after mild COVID-19. The CDR3 loop spans 16 amino acids. The V segment lost 0 bases and the J segment 4 bases; nucleotides outside the gene matches: 8. CDR1 is LGHNA, CDR2 YSLEER, per germline. Via MiXCR, TCRdb re-called the 5' RACE reads, giving one row per CDR3 protein. The repertoire holds about 140,000 distinct CDR3 sequences, with roughly 15% as singletons. Broader study findings: The authors did not confirm SARS-CoV-2 specificity of second-wave clones peaking day 37.

About this clonotype itself: Its specificity is not known.

This clonotype was obtained from an adult woman who had mild COVID-19 (a few samples of this study predate the infection). Cell type and time point are not known. What was sequenced was PBMCs or a T cell subset sorted from them (not recorded which). The rearrangement uses TRBV4-3 and TRBJ2-7; 8 bases align to TRBD1. The DNA of the CDR3 is TGCGCCAGCAGCCAAGACGACACAGGGGGATTTTACGAGCAGTACTTC. Protein: CASSQDDTGGFYEQYF.